This entry is about one T cell receptor beta chain. This specimen belongs to a study of blood T cell repertoires in COVID-19. Study-wide background: Material from acute and convalescent COVID-19 was sourced from the United States, Italy and Spain. Nucleic acid was either cDNA or gDNA, and it came from T cells, B-cell-depleted T cells, or PBMCs.

The V and J ends lost 2 bases and 3 bases respectively, with 7 bases between them. The CDR3 loop spans 13 amino acids. Germline assignment: CDR1 SGHVS and CDR2 FNYEAQ. In the authors' workflow: Scientists estimated how many nucleated cells there were by amplifying reference gene primers. Assay: immunoSEQ multiplex PCR; the TCRdb copy retains only in-frame clones and omits some. V and J calls and clone size are copied from that table; D and trimming were computed from the DNA. The sample holds around 200,000 clones, around 80% seen once. The receptor comes from a human donor in a cohort sampled during active COVID-19. Material: peripheral blood. V and J are TRBV7-6 and TRBJ1-1; weak D call: TRBD1 (6 bases). The CDR3 bases are TGTGCCAGCAGCTTATCAGGGGACACTGAAGCTTTCTTT. This translates into CASSLSGDTEAFF.